The 13 T cell receptor beta chains in this list originate from one sample, sequenced in a study of beta chain features in type 1 diabetes. Study-level results: Type 1 diabetes patients had TCRB CDR3s that were shorter (moderately but significantly so) in all four CD4+ subsets.

TCRB transcripts that were expressed got sequenced, as all of the isolated RNA had been reverse transcribed. Generated by immunoSEQ multiplex PCR, the TCRdb table keeps only in-frame clones and is missing some. The sample yields about 660,000 clones, roughly 13% seen once. The antigens of these receptors remain unknown. Specimen: naive CD4+ T cells from blood. The origin of the receptors is a man younger than 30 with type 1 diabetes.

V usage is TRBV6-5 and J usage is TRBJ2-4; D call uncertain. Germline values: CDR1 MNHEY, CDR2 SVGAGI. The CDR3 totals 14 residues. V was shortened by 4 bases and J by 1 base, with 8 bases between the two germline ends. CDR3 DNA sequence: TGTGCCAGCAGTTCGAGCGATGCCAAAAACATTCAGTACTTC. Translated: CASSSSDAKNIQYF.

This chain uses TRBV10-3 with TRBJ1-5; D remains ambiguous. From germline, CDR1 is ENHRY and CDR2 SYGVKD. CDR3 size: 13 residues. V was shortened by 3 bases and J by 6 bases, with 9 bases between the two germline ends. The CDR3 nucleotides read TGTGCCATCAGTGAACGAGAATCTCAGCCCCAGCATTTT. It specifies CAISERESQPQHF.

V and J are TRBV5-4 and TRBJ2-3; tentatively, D is TRBD2 (7 bases). Looked up from germline, CDR1 is SGHNT and CDR2 is YYREEE (reference sequence). The CDR3 has 16 residues. Trimming left V 0 bases short and J 1 base short, with 12 bases between. This CDR3 is CASSLAGGFGTDTQYF. CDR3 nucleotides: TGTGCCAGCAGCTTGGCGGGGGGCTTTGGCACAGATACGCAGTATTTT. The whole variable domain, filled in from reference TRBV5-4 and TRBJ2-3, reads ETGVTQSPTHLIKTRGQQVTLRCSSQSGHNTVSWYQQALGQGPQFIFQYYREEENGRGNFPPRFSGLQFPNYSSELNVNALELDDSALYLCASSLAGGFGTDTQYFGPGTRLTVL.

The genes are TRBV7-9 and TRBJ2-7; a weak D match, TRBD1 (5 bases). Germline values: CDR1 SEHNR, CDR2 FQNEAQ (reference sequence). V lost 0 bases and J 10 bases, leaving 7 bases between the germline ends. CDR3 length: 11 amino acids. The CDR3 DNA follows: TGTGCCAGCAGCTTAGCGACAGTTCAGTACTTC. Protein product: CASSLATVQYF.

V gene TRBV7-2 combines with J gene TRBJ2-7; D is uncertain. The CDR3 runs 13 residues. Germline lookup yields CDR1 SGHTA and CDR2 FQGNSA. With 3 bases removed from V and 0 bases from J, the gap between germline ends came to 6 bases. The CDR3 coding sequence is TGTGCCAGCAGCTTTGGGTCCTCCTACGAGCAGTACTTC. This translates into CASSFGSSYEQYF.

This clone was seen more than once but under ten times. The chain recombines TRBV4-1 with TRBJ2-1, with a tentative D call TRBD2 (6 bases). Germline assignment: CDR1 MGHRA and CDR2 YSYEKL. The CDR3 runs 16 residues. Trimming pared 4 bases from V and 6 bases from J, leaving 19 bases between. The CDR3 region is CASSPLALDTSNEQFF. CDR3 in DNA: TGCGCCAGCAGCCCTCTAGCGTTGGATACAAGCAATGAGCAGTTCTTC.

The chain has TRBV5-6 and TRBJ2-7; tentatively, D is TRBD2 (5 bases). The V gene's germline CDR1 is SGHDT and CDR2 YYEEEE. This CDR3 has 13 amino acids. V gave up 4 bases and J gave up 7 bases, with 15 bases separating them. This chain's CDR3 is CASSPLNRREQYF. The CDR3 DNA reads TGTGCCAGCAGCCCCCTGAATCGGAGGGAGCAGTACTTC.

This clone was counted only a few times. The chain employs TRBV6-6 and TRBJ2-7; the D is unclear. The germline CDR1 and CDR2 sequences are MNHNY and SVGAGI (reference sequence). The CDR3 extends over 13 amino acids. Trimming pared 6 bases from V and 3 bases from J, leaving 12 bases between. For the CDR3, the DNA is TGTGCCAGCAGCCTCGATGCCCGCTACGAGCAGTACTTC. This encodes CASSLDARYEQYF.

The chain couples TRBV7-9 to TRBJ2-3; maybe TRBD2 (6 bases). With 11 bases removed from V and 2 bases from J, the gap between germline ends came to 11 bases. The CDR3 is 12 amino acids. The germline CDR1 and CDR2 sequences are SEHNR and FQNEAQ (reference sequence). In DNA, the CDR3 is TGTGCCCCTAGCGACTCCACAGATACGCAGTATTTT. Translated: CAPSDSTDTQYF.

The chain links TRBV5-4 to TRBJ2-5; 9 nucleotides align to TRBD1. Germline lookup yields CDR1 SGHNT and CDR2 YYREEE (reference sequence). The CDR3 runs 14 residues. The trim removed 4 bases at V and 4 bases at J, leaving 5 bases unmatched. The CDR3, as DNA: TGTGCCAGCAGCGTTACAGGGGGCGCAGAGACCCAGTACTTC. It encodes CASSVTGGAETQYF. Together with reference TRBV5-4 and TRBJ2-5, the CDR3 gives the full variable domain: ETGVTQSPTHLIKTRGQQVTLRCSSQSGHNTVSWYQQALGQGPQFIFQYYREEENGRGNFPPRFSGLQFPNYSSELNVNALELDDSALYLCASSVTGGAETQYFGPGTRLLVL.

The chain joins TRBV7-9 to TRBJ2-5, with D unclear. Trimming shortened V by 11 bases and J by 1 base, and 17 bases separated the two germline ends. CDR1 is SEHNR and CDR2 is FQNEAQ in the germline V gene (reference sequence). The CDR3 loop spans 14 amino acids. CDR3 coding DNA: TGTGCCGGGGATACGACGTGGGGCCAAGAGACCCAGTACTTC. It yields the protein CAGDTTWGQETQYF.

The chain uses TRBV5-1 and TRBJ2-3; 11 bases line up with TRBD2. The CDR3 length is 18 residues. V lost 4 bases and J lost 6; bases outside the gene matches: 16. Germline CDR1 SGHRS, CDR2 YFSETQ. The CDR3 region is CASSLGLAGGVTADTQYF. In DNA form, the CDR3 reads TGCGCCAGCAGCCTCGGTCTAGCGGGGGGCGTAACGGCCGATACGCAGTATTTT.

In this sample, this clone turned up a few times. V and J are TRBV28 and TRBJ2-7; 7 nucleotides align to TRBD1. This CDR3 has 14 amino acids. With V trimmed by 4 bases and J by 6 bases, 9 bases remained unmatched. Germline V lookup: CDR1 MDHEN, CDR2 SYDVKM. CDR3 region: CASSSGQAQSEQYF. The CDR3 DNA sequence: TGTGCCAGCAGTTCCGGACAGGCACAATCCGAGCAGTACTTC.